This TCR beta chain was retrieved from a study of human T cells and chemical hapten exposure. This CDR3 has 17 amino acids. The V end lost 2 bases, the J end lost 0 bases, and 14 bases lay between the germline ends. Germline assignment: CDR1 LGHNT and CDR2 FRNRAP. Study-wide results and limits: The count of PT1 expanded TCRs correlated positively with patch test score.

Each CDR3 protein is one row after TCRdb ran MiXCR on the RACE reads. The profile shows more than 300,000 distinct CDR3 sequences, 4.5% to 6% of them singletons. This clonotype was picked up many times. Its antigen remains unidentified. Described time point: pre-sensitization, week 0. Treatment here: therapeutic diphenylcyclopropenone sensitization with weekly scalp DPC. The J gene is TRBJ2-1, the V gene TRBV12-5; perhaps TRBD2 as D (6 bases). The sequence came from a woman aged 45-65 years with alopecia areata. Some clones in this sample may be carry-over from other donors' samples. The sample in question was whole blood, obtained in connection with sensitization to the hapten diphenylcyclopropenone (DPC). The chain's CDR3 is CASGLSVDGGSYNEQFF. The CDR3, as DNA: TGTGCTAGTGGTTTGTCAGTGGACGGGGGCTCCTACAATGAGCAGTTCTTC.